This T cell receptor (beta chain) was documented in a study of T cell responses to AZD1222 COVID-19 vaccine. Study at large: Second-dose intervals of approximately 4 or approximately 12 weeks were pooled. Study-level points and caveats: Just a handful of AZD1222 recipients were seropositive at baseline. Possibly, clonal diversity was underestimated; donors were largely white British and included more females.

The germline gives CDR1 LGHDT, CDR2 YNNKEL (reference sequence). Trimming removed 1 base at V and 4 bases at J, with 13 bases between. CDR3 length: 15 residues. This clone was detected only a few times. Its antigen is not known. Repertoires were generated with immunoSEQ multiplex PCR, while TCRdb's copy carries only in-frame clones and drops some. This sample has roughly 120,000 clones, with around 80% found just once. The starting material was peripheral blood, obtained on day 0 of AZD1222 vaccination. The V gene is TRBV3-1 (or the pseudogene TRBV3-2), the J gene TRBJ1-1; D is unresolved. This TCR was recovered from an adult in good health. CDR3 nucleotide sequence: TGTGCCAGCAGCCAAGGCGGTCGAAGGGCCACTGAAGCTTTCTTT. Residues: CASSQGGRRATEAFF.